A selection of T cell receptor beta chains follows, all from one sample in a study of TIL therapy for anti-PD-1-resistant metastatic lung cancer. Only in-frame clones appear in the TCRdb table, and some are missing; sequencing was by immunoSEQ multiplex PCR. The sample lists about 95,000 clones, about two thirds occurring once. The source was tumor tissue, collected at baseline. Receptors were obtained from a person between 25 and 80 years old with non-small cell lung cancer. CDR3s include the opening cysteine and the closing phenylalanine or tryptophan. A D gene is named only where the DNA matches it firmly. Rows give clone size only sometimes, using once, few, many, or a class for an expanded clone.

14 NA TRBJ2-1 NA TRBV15 TGTGCCACCAGCTCGGTTATGGGAAAACATGAGCAGTTCTTC CATSSVMGKHEQFF
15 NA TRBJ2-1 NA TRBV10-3 TGTGCCATCAGTGTTCTGTCGGGGCTATACAATGAGCAGTTCTTC CAISVLSGLYNEQFF
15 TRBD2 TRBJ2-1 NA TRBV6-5 TGTGCCAGCAGAAGGACCGGGACTAGATCCAATGAGCAGTTCTTC CASRRTGTRSNEQFF
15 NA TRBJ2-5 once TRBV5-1 TGCGCCAGCAGCTTGGGGGTGTCTGAGACGGAGACCCAGTACTTC CASSLGVSETETQYF
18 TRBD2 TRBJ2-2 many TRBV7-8 TGTGCCAGCAGCTTTGATGCCGTGCGGGAGGCGGAAACCGGGGAGCTGTTTTTT CASSFDAVREAETGELFF
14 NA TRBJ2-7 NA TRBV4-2 TGTGGGGCCCGAAGCCCACGCCCGGTCGACGAGCAGTACTTC CGARSPRPVDEQYF
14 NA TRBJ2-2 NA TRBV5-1 TGCGCCAGCATGTCGCGGGCGAACACCGGGGAGCTGTTTTTT CASMSRANTGELFF
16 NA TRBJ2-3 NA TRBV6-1 TGTGCCAGCAGGGAACCCCTGACAGGGAGGGCAGATACGCAGTATTTT CASREPLTGRADTQYF
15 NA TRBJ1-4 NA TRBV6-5 TGTGCCAGCACTTCTAAATCAGGGGTGGGTGAAAAACTGTTTTTT CASTSKSGVGEKLFF
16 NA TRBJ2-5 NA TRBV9 TGTGCCAGCAGCGAGGGGTTGGGCTCCCGGGTTGAGACCCAGTACTTC CASSEGLGSRVETQYF
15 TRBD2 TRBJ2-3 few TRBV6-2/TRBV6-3 TGTGCCAGCAGTTACTCCGGACTAGCGGCAGATACGCAGTATTTT CASSYSGLAADTQYF
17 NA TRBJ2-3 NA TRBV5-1 TGCGCCAGCAGCTTGCGCGGCCCAGGGTCGAGCACAGATACGCAGTATTTT CASSLRGPGSSTDTQYF
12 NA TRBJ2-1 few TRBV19 TGTGCCACCTCTTGGAGTCTCAATGAGCAGTTCTTC CATSWSLNEQFF
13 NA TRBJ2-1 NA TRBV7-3 TGTGCCAGCAGCTTTGCCGGGGACAATGAGCAGTTCTTC CASSFAGDNEQFF
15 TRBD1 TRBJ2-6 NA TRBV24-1 TGTGCCACCAGTTCGACAGGGTCTGGGGCCAACGTCCTGACTTTC CATSSTGSGANVLTF
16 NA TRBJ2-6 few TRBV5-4 TGTGCCAGCAGCCTATACAGGGCGGCGGGGGCCAACGTCCTGACTTTC CASSLYRAAGANVLTF
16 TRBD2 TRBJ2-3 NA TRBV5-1 TGCGCCAGCAGCATATTAGCGGGGGGGACTACAGATACGCAGTATTTT CASSILAGGTTDTQYF
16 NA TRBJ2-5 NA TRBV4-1 TGCGCCAGCAGCCTTTTTGGGACATCGGGTCAAGAGACCCAGTACTTC CASSLFGTSGQETQYF
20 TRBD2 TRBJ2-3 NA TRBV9 TGTGCCAGCAGCGCCTTCCTCCCGGGACTAGCGGGGGGGATGACAGATACGCAGTATTTT CASSAFLPGLAGGMTDTQYF
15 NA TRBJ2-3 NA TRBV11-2 TGTGCCAGCAGCTTAGAAGCGGTTCGTACAGATACGCAGTATTTT CASSLEAVRTDTQYF
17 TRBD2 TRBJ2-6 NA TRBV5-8 TGTGCCAGGTTAGCGGGAGGTCTCTTCTCTGGGGCCAACGTCCTGACTTTC CARLAGGLFSGANVLTF
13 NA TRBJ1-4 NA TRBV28 TGTGCCAGCAGTTTACTCTCCCCTGGAAAACTGTTTTTT CASSLLSPGKLFF
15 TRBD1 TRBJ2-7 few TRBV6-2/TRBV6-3 TGTGCCAGCAGTTACTCCCGGGACAGGGGCTACGAGCAGTACTTC CASSYSRDRGYEQYF
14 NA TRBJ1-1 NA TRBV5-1 TGCGCCAGCAGCTTGGGAACTAAGAACACTGAAGCTTTCTTT CASSLGTKNTEAFF
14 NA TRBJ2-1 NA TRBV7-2 TGTGCCAGCAGCTCCTACGGGATCTACAATGAGCAGTTCTTC CASSSYGIYNEQFF
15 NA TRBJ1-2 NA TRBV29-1 TGCAGCGTTGAAGGGCGGGGTACCACTAACTATGGCTACACCTTC CSVEGRGTTNYGYTF
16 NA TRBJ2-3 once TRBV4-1 TGCGCCAGCAGCCAATTACAGGGAGGGGGCACAGATACGCAGTATTTT CASSQLQGGGTDTQYF
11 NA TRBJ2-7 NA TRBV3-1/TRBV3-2 TGTGCCAGCACCTCCCCCTACGAGCAGTACTTC CASTSPYEQYF
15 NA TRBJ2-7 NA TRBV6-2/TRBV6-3 TGTGCCAGCAGTTATACGGGAGTACCCACCGGGGAGCAGTACTTC CASSYTGVPTGEQYF
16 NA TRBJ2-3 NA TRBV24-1 TGTGCCACCAGTGATCCACTGAAACCTAGCACAGATACGCAGTATTTT CATSDPLKPSTDTQYF
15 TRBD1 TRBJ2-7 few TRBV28 TGTGCCAGCAGTTTATGGGGACAGGGGGTGGAAGAGCAGTACTTC CASSLWGQGVEEQYF
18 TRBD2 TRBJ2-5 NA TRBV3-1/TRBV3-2 TGTGCCAGCAGCCAAGGGGAGGGACTAGCGGTTTGGGGAGAGACCCAGTACTTC CASSQGEGLAVWGETQYF
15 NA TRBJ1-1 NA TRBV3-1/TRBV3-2 TGTGCCAGCAGCCTAGAGGGTACAGGTAACACTGAAGCTTTCTTT CASSLEGTGNTEAFF
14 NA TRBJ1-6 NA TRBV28 TGTGCCAGCGCCCCCGGACGCGCAAATTCACCCCTCCACTTT CASAPGRANSPLHF
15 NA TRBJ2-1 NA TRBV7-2 TGTGCCAGCAGCCCCGGCGGGACAGCTGCCAATGAGCAGTTCTTC CASSPGGTAANEQFF
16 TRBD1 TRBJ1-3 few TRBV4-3 TGCGCCAGCAGCCAAGGGACAGGGGAATTTGGAAACACCATATATTTT CASSQGTGEFGNTIYF
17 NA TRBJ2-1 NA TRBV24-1 TGTGCCACCAGTGATTGGGGGGGCCCTAGCTCCTACAATGAGCAGTTCTTC CATSDWGGPSSYNEQFF
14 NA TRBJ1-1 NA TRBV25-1 TGTGCCAGCAGTGTTTTAGGGGAGTTAAGTGAAGCTTTCTTT CASSVLGELSEAFF
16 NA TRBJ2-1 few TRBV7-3 TGTGCCAGCAGCTTAAAACAGGGAAGCTCCTACAATGAGCAGTTCTTC CASSLKQGSSYNEQFF
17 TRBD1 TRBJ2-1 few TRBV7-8 TGTGCCAGCAGCCCACCACAGGGGACAGGTTACTACAATGAGCAGTTCTTC CASSPPQGTGYYNEQFF
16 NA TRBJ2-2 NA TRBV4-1 TGCGCCAGCAGCCGAACTAGCCTCATTGAGCCCGGGGAGCTGTTTTTT CASSRTSLIEPGELFF
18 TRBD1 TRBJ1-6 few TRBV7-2 TGTGCCAGCAGCTCAAGACAGGGTTGGGGAACCTATAATTCACCCCTCCACTTT CASSSRQGWGTYNSPLHF
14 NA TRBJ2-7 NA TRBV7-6 TGTGCCAGCAGCTTAGGGGGCATACCCTACGAGCAGTACTTC CASSLGGIPYEQYF
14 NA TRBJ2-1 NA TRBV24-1 TGTGCCACCAGAGGAGTCGGCTCCTACAATGAGCAGTTCTTC CATRGVGSYNEQFF
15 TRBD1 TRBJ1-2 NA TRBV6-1 TGTGCCAGCAGTGAAATGATGGGACAGGGCTATGGCTACACCTTC CASSEMMGQGYGYTF
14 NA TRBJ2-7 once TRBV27 TGTGCCAGCAGGACCGGGACTGGATACTACGAGCAGTACTTC CASRTGTGYYEQYF
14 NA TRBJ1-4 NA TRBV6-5 TGTGCCAGCAGGCGGGGACCCAACCCGGAAAAACTGTTTTTT CASRRGPNPEKLFF
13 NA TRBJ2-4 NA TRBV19 TGTGCCAGTAGTATACGACTAGGTGACATTCAGTACTTC CASSIRLGDIQYF
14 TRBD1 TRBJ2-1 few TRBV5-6 TGTGCCAGCAGCAGGACAGGGTTTAGCAGTGAGCAGTTCTTC CASSRTGFSSEQFF
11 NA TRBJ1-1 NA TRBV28 TGTGCCAGCGAAGGGAACACTGAAGCTTTCTTT CASEGNTEAFF
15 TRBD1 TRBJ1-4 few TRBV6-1 TGTGCCAGCAGTGACCGGGACAGGTTGAATGAAAAACTGTTTTTT CASSDRDRLNEKLFF
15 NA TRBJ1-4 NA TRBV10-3 TGTGCCATCAGTGAGCAACAGGCAACTAATGAAAAACTGTTTTTT CAISEQQATNEKLFF
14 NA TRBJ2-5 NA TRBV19 TGTGCCAGTAGTATAAGGGACAACCAAGAGACCCAGTACTTC CASSIRDNQETQYF
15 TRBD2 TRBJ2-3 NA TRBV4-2 TGTGCCAGCAGCCAACGGGGGGGCATTACAGATACGCAGTATTTT CASSQRGGITDTQYF
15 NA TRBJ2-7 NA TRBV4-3 TGCGCCAGCAGCCAAGTGGTAGCGAGGGGCCACGAGCAGTACTTC CASSQVVARGHEQYF
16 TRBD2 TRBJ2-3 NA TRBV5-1 TGCGCCAGCAGCTTGGGCCGAGCGGGGAGCACAGATACGCAGTATTTT CASSLGRAGSTDTQYF
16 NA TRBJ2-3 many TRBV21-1 TGTGCCAGCAGCGAAGACCGGGACAGGAGCACAGATACGCAGTATTTT CASSEDRDRSTDTQYF
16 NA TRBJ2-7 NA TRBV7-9 TGTGCCAGCAGCCCCGAAGGCACAGGAGGTCCCTACGAGCAGTACTTC CASSPEGTGGPYEQYF
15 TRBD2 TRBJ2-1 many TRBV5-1 TGCGCCAGCAGCCGAGCTAGCGGGAGAGGAGATGAGCAGTTCTTC CASSRASGRGDEQFF